A single sample is the source of the 28 T cell receptor beta chains below, sequenced in a study of blood T cell repertoires in COVID-19. Sequencing was performed with immunoSEQ multiplex PCR; in TCRdb, only in-frame clones are kept and a portion is missing. Among approximately 450,000 clones listed, approximately 90% were seen once. Sequenced: PBMCs or T cells enriched from blood (not recorded which). The receptor set was obtained from a woman between 18 and 29 years old with acute COVID-19.

The V gene is TRBV4-1, the J gene TRBJ1-5; D remains ambiguous. CDR3 length: 17 amino acids. Germline lookup yields CDR1 MGHRA and CDR2 YSYEKL. V was pared by 0 bases and J by 3 bases, with 15 bases between. Written as DNA, the CDR3 is TGCGCCAGCAGCCAAGATTCCGGAAGAGGGATCAATCAGCCCCAGCATTTT. It is translated as CASSQDSGRGINQPQHF.

This clone was seen once. This chain connects TRBV6-5 to TRBJ1-4; D is perhaps TRBD1 (5 bases). CDR1 is MNHEY and CDR2 is SVGAGI in the germline V gene. The V and J ends lost 7 bases and 2 bases respectively, with 11 bases between them. The CDR3 sequence is 14 residues long. The CDR3 sequence: CASIDRGTNEKLFF. For the CDR3, the DNA is TGTGCCAGCATCGATCGGGGGACTAATGAAAAACTGTTTTTT.

The chain joins TRBV10-3 to TRBJ1-5, with D uncertain. CDR1 is ENHRY, CDR2 SYGVKD, per germline. The CDR3 runs 14 residues. V lost 3 bases and J 5 bases, leaving 11 bases between the germline ends. The CDR3 protein is CAISDGWGDQPQHF. The CDR3, as DNA: TGTGCCATCAGTGATGGATGGGGAGATCAGCCCCAGCATTTT.

This clone has only one observation. V usage is TRBV11-2 and J usage is TRBJ1-1; D is ambiguous. From germline, CDR1 is SGHAT and CDR2 FQNNGV. This CDR3 is 13 amino acids long. The V end lost 6 bases, the J end lost 7 bases, and 15 bases lay between the germline ends. The CDR3 sequence: CASRIPGGLEAFF. For the CDR3, the DNA is TGTGCCAGCAGAATCCCTGGTGGGCTTGAAGCTTTCTTT.

This chain connects TRBV27 to TRBJ2-3, with D tentatively TRBD1 (6 bases). CDR1 and CDR2 from the germline V gene are MNHEY and SMNVEV (reference sequence). This CDR3 is built from 14 residues. Trimming pared 5 bases from V and 0 bases from J, leaving 9 bases between. CDR3 residues: CASSRQVSTDTQYF. The CDR3, as DNA: TGTGCCAGCAGTCGACAGGTTAGCACAGATACGCAGTATTTT.

The V and J genes are TRBV6-5 and TRBJ2-5, with 10 bases that match TRBD1. J gave up 3 bases and V 7 bases, and 8 bases lay outside the gene matches. This CDR3 contains 15 residues. Germline CDR1 and CDR2: MNHEY and SVGAGI. CDR3 nucleotide sequence: TGTGCCAGCACAGACCGGACAGGGGGAAAAGAGACCCAGTACTTC. The encoded protein is CASTDRTGGKETQYF.

This clone was counted a few times. J is TRBJ1-5 and V is TRBV7-2, with D unclear. Looked up from germline, CDR1 is SGHTA and CDR2 is FQGNSA. The ends were cut back, 2 bases at V and 5 bases at J, with 7 bases in the middle. The length of the CDR3 is 13 residues. In nucleotides, the CDR3 is TGTGCCAGCAGCTTATCGGTCGATCAGCCCCAGCATTTT. This translates into CASSLSVDQPQHF.

This rearrangement joins TRBV7-2 to TRBJ1-5; D ambiguous. With 5 bases removed from V and 5 bases from J, the gap between germline ends came to 7 bases. CDR1 and CDR2 from the germline V gene are SGHTA and FQGNSA. The CDR3 has 12 residues. The CDR3 protein is CASSPGDQPQHF. In nucleotides, the CDR3 is TGTGCCAGCAGCCCAGGCGATCAGCCCCAGCATTTT. The full variable domain, completed using reference TRBV7-2 and TRBJ1-5, is GAGVSQSPSNKVTEKGKDVELRCDPISGHTALYWYRQSLGQGLEFLIYFQGNSAPDKSGLPSDRFSAERTGGSVSTLTIQRTQQEDSAVYLCASSPGDQPQHFGDGTRLSIL.

The chain employs TRBV27 and TRBJ2-7, with a possible D match to TRBD1 (6 bases). The CDR3 runs 16 residues. Trimming left V 5 bases short and J 5 bases short, with 22 bases between. Germline loops: CDR1 MNHEY, CDR2 SMNVEV (reference sequence). The CDR3: CASSPSPGHLWDEQYF. CDR3 sequence (DNA): TGTGCCAGCAGTCCTAGTCCGGGACACCTCTGGGACGAGCAGTACTTC.

The CDR3 region has the DNA TGCGCCAGCAGTGAGTCGATTTCAGGGACACTGAGGACTGAAGCTTTCTTT. It specifies CASSESISGTLRTEAFF. The chain carries TRBV10-2 and TRBJ1-1, with D tentatively TRBD1 (6 bases). The CDR3 is made up of 17 amino acids. Trimming shortened V by 0 bases and J by 5 bases, and 19 bases separated the two germline ends. CDR1 WSHSY and CDR2 SAAADI come from the germline V gene.

The rearrangement joins TRBV29-1 to TRBJ1-2; TRBD1 might be the D (5 bases). Germline CDR1 reads SQVTM; CDR2 reads ANQGSEA. Trimming cost V 6 bases and J 8 bases, with 16 bases left between them. This CDR3 is 12 amino acids long. This CDR3 is CSVVQVSEGYTF. The CDR3 DNA reads TGCAGCGTCGTACAGGTTTCAGAGGGCTACACCTTC.

This clone was found once. V is TRBV7-9 and J is TRBJ1-1; a weak D match, TRBD1 (5 bases). Per the germline V gene, CDR1 is SEHNR and CDR2 is FQNEAQ (reference sequence). Trimming took 3 bases from V and 4 from J, leaving 18 bases between them. The CDR3 contains 16 residues. This CDR3 is CASSLSTGQDRTEAFF. The CDR3 DNA follows: TGTGCCAGCAGCTTGTCTACAGGCCAAGACCGCACTGAAGCTTTCTTT.

This clone was observed once. As DNA, the CDR3 is TGTGCCAGCAGCTTGGACAGGAGGTGGGTCCAAGAGACCCAGTACTTC. This gives the protein CASSLDRRWVQETQYF. The chain recombines TRBV21-1 with TRBJ2-5; the table names TRBD1, a call not compared with the DNA. TRBV21-1 is flagged as a pseudogene. The CDR3 is 16 amino acids.

The chain is built from TRBV5-1 and TRBJ1-2; 10 nucleotides align to TRBD1. This CDR3 has 16 amino acids. V was clipped by 2 bases and J by 4 bases; unmatched bases: 8. Germline V gene data show CDR1 as SGHRS and CDR2 as YFSETQ. The CDR3 region is CASSLEARTGGYGYTF. DNA for the CDR3: TGCGCCAGCAGCTTAGAGGCCCGGACAGGGGGCTATGGCTACACCTTC.

The chain uses TRBV27 and TRBJ1-5; 9 nucleotides line up with TRBD1. J gave up 0 bases and V 9 bases, and 6 bases lay outside the gene matches. CDR3 length equals 15 residues. Germline V CDR1 and CDR2: MNHEY, SMNVEV (reference sequence). In DNA form, the CDR3 reads TGTGCCAGGCCGGGACAGGGCAATAGCAATCAGCCCCAGCATTTT. Translation gives CARPGQGNSNQPQHF.

The genes are TRBV7-2 and TRBJ1-2, with no clear D. Germline CDR1 is SGHTA and CDR2 is FQGNSA. CDR3 length: 12 amino acids. Trimming removed 4 bases at V and 8 bases at J, with 11 bases between. CDR3 residues: CASSSRWEGYTF. CDR3 nucleotides: TGTGCCAGCAGCTCAAGGTGGGAGGGCTACACCTTC.

This clone was seen a single time. CDR3 loop: CASSPGASGLLGGETQYF. In DNA form, the CDR3 reads TGCGCCAGCAGCCCAGGGGCTAGCGGGCTGCTTGGGGGAGAGACCCAGTACTTC. The chain employs TRBV4-3 and TRBJ2-5; TRBD2 aligns across 8 bases. Germline values: CDR1 LGHNA, CDR2 YSLEER. V was clipped by 4 bases and J by 4 bases; unmatched bases: 17. This CDR3 spans 18 amino acids.

The chain uses TRBV4-1 and TRBJ2-5; TRBD2 aligns across 9 bases. Germline-derived CDR1 and CDR2 are MGHRA and YSYEKL. The CDR3 totals 17 residues. After removal of 2 bases from V and 2 bases from J, the junction contained 9 bases not matched to a gene. The CDR3 loop is CASSQLLSGGGQETQYF. DNA of the CDR3: TGCGCCAGCAGCCAACTTCTTAGCGGGGGTGGACAAGAGACCCAGTACTTC.

The chain carries TRBV6-5 and TRBJ1-5; D uncertain. The CDR3 is 11 residues long. V was shortened by 9 bases and J by 12 bases, with 15 bases between the two germline ends. The V gene's germline CDR1 is MNHEY and CDR2 SVGAGI. The CDR3 DNA sequence: TGTGCCAGGCCACCTAGTGGGTTCCAGCATTTT. Protein product: CARPPSGFQHF.

This chain links TRBV6-2 or TRBV6-3 with TRBJ2-1; TRBD2 matches 7 bases. Germline CDR1 is MNHEY and CDR2 is SVGEGT. V lost 2 bases and J lost 8; bases outside the gene matches: 12. This CDR3 has 16 amino acids. For the CDR3, the DNA is TGTGCCAGCAGTTACGTAGACTGGCGGGGGATGGATGAGCAGTTCTTC. This sequence encodes CASSYVDWRGMDEQFF.

J is TRBJ2-7 and V is TRBV3-1 (or the pseudogene TRBV3-2), with 7 bases fitting TRBD1. The CDR3 is 15 residues long. Germline V gives CDR1 LGHDT, CDR2 YNNKEL (reference sequence). V gave up 5 bases and J gave up 0 bases; unmatched junction bases: 7. The CDR3 DNA sequence: TGTGCCAGCAGCAATAGGGACAGCTTCTCCTACGAGCAGTACTTC. It specifies CASSNRDSFSYEQYF.

The J gene is TRBJ1-4, the V gene TRBV14; tentative D call: TRBD1 (6 bases). Trimming took 0 bases from V and 10 from J, leaving 15 bases between them. Per germline, CDR1 SGHDN and CDR2 FVKESK. This CDR3 is built from 15 residues. As DNA, the CDR3 is TGTGCCAGCAGCCAAGAATGGCGTAGAGGGGGAAAACTGTTTTTT. It yields the protein CASSQEWRRGGKLFF.

This chain uses TRBV6-5 with TRBJ2-1; the match to TRBD1 covers 9 bases. Trimming at V came to 11 bases and at J to 4 bases, leaving 9 bases not matched to a gene. Germline CDR1 MNHEY, CDR2 SVGAGI. The CDR3 covers 14 residues. The CDR3 DNA reads TGTGCCGGATCCCGGGACAGGGTTTACAATGAGCAGTTCTTC. This gives the protein CAGSRDRVYNEQFF.

The rearrangement uses TRBV19 and TRBJ2-1, with TRBD1 identical over 9 bases. The CDR3 extends over 16 amino acids. The V gene end was trimmed by 5 bases and the J gene end by 7 bases; junction bases not matched to a gene: 12. CDR1 is LNHDA and CDR2 is SQIVND in the germline V gene (reference sequence). The CDR3 coding sequence is TGTGCCAGTAGTGACTCGGGACAGGGAATTGGGAATGAGCAGTTCTTC. Its protein is CASSDSGQGIGNEQFF.

CDR3 sequence reads: CASSQDTLTGGFEKLFF. DNA for the CDR3: TGCGCCAGCAGCCAAGATACATTGACAGGGGGGTTTGAAAAACTGTTTTTT. V and J are TRBV4-3 and TRBJ1-4; 9 bases agree with TRBD1. The CDR3 length is 17 residues. J lost 7 bases, V lost 0 bases, and 9 bases had no gene match. CDR1 is LGHNA and CDR2 is YSLEER in the germline V gene.

The chain employs TRBV3-1 (or the pseudogene TRBV3-2) and TRBJ2-7; 9 bases are a match to TRBD2. Germline trimming cut 4 bases from V and 7 bases from J; bases unmatched to any gene: 14. This CDR3 has 16 amino acids. Per the germline V gene, CDR1 is LGHDT and CDR2 is YNNKEL (reference sequence). This chain's CDR3 is CASSPGSGGRGLEQYF. The CDR3 DNA follows: TGTGCCAGCAGCCCGGGGTCAGGCGGGAGGGGATTGGAGCAGTACTTC.

As regards this clone: Other DNA sequences in the sample encode the same CDR3. The chain links TRBV5-1 to TRBJ1-6; the D gene is possibly TRBD1 (5 bases). The CDR3 runs 13 residues. Trimming stripped 3 bases from V and 10 bases from J, with 11 bases between. The germline CDR1 and CDR2 sequences are SGHRS and YFSETQ. CDR3 protein: CASSSSTDSPLHF. The CDR3 DNA sequence: TGCGCCAGCAGCTCGTCGACAGACTCACCCCTCCACTTT. Full variable domain (outside the CDR3, taken from reference TRBV5-1 and TRBJ1-6): KAGVTQTPRYLIKTRGQQVTLSCSPISGHRSVSWYQQTPGQGLQFLFEYFSETQRNKGNFPGRFSGRQFSNSRSEMNVSTLELGDSALYLCASSSSTDSPLHFGNGTRLTVT.

This chain joins TRBV6-2 or TRBV6-3 and TRBJ1-1; 9 bases fit TRBD1. This CDR3 is 18 amino acids long. Trimming took 5 bases from V and 0 from J; bases not matched to a gene: 13. Germline CDR1 is MNHEY and CDR2 is SVGEGT. Here the CDR3 reads CASSHAYYRGHMNTEAFF. The CDR3 bases are TGTGCCAGCAGTCACGCATACTACAGGGGGCACATGAACACTGAAGCTTTCTTT.